This T cell receptor beta chain was documented in a study of blood T cell repertoires in COVID-19. About the research overall: The United States, Italy and Spain provided the acute and convalescent COVID-19 samples.

The V and J ends lost 4 bases and 10 bases respectively, with 14 bases between them. The CDR3 totals 14 residues. Per the germline V gene, CDR1 is LNHNV and CDR2 is YYDKDF (reference sequence). Under the authors' procedure: Estimated nucleated cell counts came from reference gene primer amplification. Here immunoSEQ multiplex PCR was the method, and the copy in TCRdb shows in-frame clones only, minus some. The V and J calls and clone size are taken from that table; D and trimming were inferred from the DNA. This table holds about 98,000 clones, around 85% found once. The chain employs TRBV15 and TRBJ1-6; D is undetermined. The receptor comes from a woman aged 80 or older with acute or convalescent COVID-19. What was sequenced was peripheral blood. The CDR3 here is CATSKGGSPSPLHF. Here the CDR3 DNA reads TGTGCCACCAGCAAAGGCGGCAGCCCCTCACCCCTCCACTTT.